Following are 27 T cell receptor beta chains from one sample sequenced in a study of CD8+CD57+ T cells in acquired aplastic anemia. Genomic DNA served as template for TCR beta VDJ and CDR3 profiling. In TCRdb, the reads were re-called with MiXCR into one record per CDR3 protein. In the table there are about 190,000 distinct CDR3 sequences, roughly half of which are singletons. All sequencing subjects had displayed CD8+CD57+ cell expansion on flow cytometry. Sequencing was carried out using sorted CD4+, CD8+, or CD8+CD57+ T cells (not recorded which) from PBMCs. These receptors were collected from a human donor with aplastic anemia.

There are many counts of this clonotype. This sequence joins TRBV19 and TRBJ1-4; 9 nucleotides match TRBD1. Losses at the gene ends were 4 bases for V and 8 bases for J; bases not matched to a gene: 8. CDR1 is LNHDA, CDR2 SQIVND, per germline (reference sequence). The CDR3 has 15 residues. The CDR3 coding sequence is TGTGCCAGTAGTAAAGACCGGGACAGGGACGAAAAACTGTTTTTT. Residues: CASSKDRDRDEKLFF.

The V and J genes are TRBV10-3 and TRBJ1-6; the D gene is possibly TRBD1 (5 bases). The germline V gene encodes CDR1 ENHRY and CDR2 SYGVKD. Between the trimmed V and J ends, which lost 4 bases and 5 bases, there was a span of 12 bases. The CDR3 has 15 residues. The CDR3 here is CAISVGTANNSPLHF. As DNA, the CDR3 is TGTGCCATCAGTGTGGGGACCGCCAATAATTCACCCCTCCACTTT.

A word on this clonotype: One junction end does not reproduce the germline sequence, and a read error may be involved. The chain couples TRBV7-7 to TRBJ1-6; 10 positions match TRBD1. In germline, CDR1 is SSHAT, CDR2 FNYEAQ (reference sequence). CDR3 size: 17 residues. This CDR3 reads CASSLAGDRGVGSPLHF. CDR3 DNA: TGTGCTAGCAGCTTAGCGGGGGACAGGGGAGTGGGATCACCCCTCCACTTT.

The V and J genes are TRBV29-1 and TRBJ1-5; D is perhaps TRBD1 (5 bases). V lost 4 bases and J lost 5, with 12 bases in between. CDR1 and CDR2 (germline): SQVTM, ANQGSEA. The CDR3 length is 13 residues. The CDR3 loop reads CSVVSDSYQPQHF. The CDR3 region has the DNA TGCAGCGTTGTATCCGACAGCTATCAGCCCCAGCATTTT. Based on the CDR3 plus reference TRBV29-1 and TRBJ1-5, the full variable domain is SAVISQKPSRDICQRGTSLTIQCQVDSQVTMMFWYRQQPGQSLTLIATANQGSEATYESGFVIDKFPISRPNLTFSTLTVSNMSPEDSSIYLCSVVSDSYQPQHFGDGTRLSIL.

This chain connects TRBV19 to TRBJ1-5, with a tentative D call TRBD1 (6 bases). Germline V gene data show CDR1 as LNHDA and CDR2 as SQIVND (reference sequence). Trimming took 5 bases from V and 6 from J, leaving 8 bases between them. The CDR3 has 12 residues. The CDR3 loop reads CASSEQGQPQHF. CDR3 coding DNA: TGTGCCAGTAGTGAACAGGGTCAGCCCCAGCATTTT. The full variable domain, its missing parts supplied by reference TRBV19 and TRBJ1-5, is DGGITQSPKYLFRKEGQNVTLSCEQNLNHDAMYWYRQDPGQGLRLIYYSQIVNDFQKGDIAEGYSVSREKKESFPLTVTSAQKNPTAFYLCASSEQGQPQHFGDGTRLSIL.

The rearrangement links TRBV19 to TRBJ1-6; 8 nucleotides align to TRBD1. Germline trimming cut 7 bases from V and 9 bases from J; bases unmatched to any gene: 11. This CDR3 is 15 amino acids long. The germline V gene encodes CDR1 LNHDA and CDR2 SQIVND (reference sequence). CDR3 residues: CASTTDRAVSSPLHF. DNA for the CDR3: TGTGCCAGTACTACGGACAGGGCAGTATCTTCACCCCTCCACTTT.

The V gene is TRBV25-1, the J gene TRBJ2-1; TRBD2 matches 13 bases. The CDR3 consists of 15 residues. Looked up from germline, CDR1 is MGHDK and CDR2 is SYGVNS. Trimming cost V 6 bases and J 10 bases; bases outside gene matches: 9. The CDR3 nucleotides read TGTGCCAGCAGACTGGGACTAGCGGGAATCCGGGAGCAGTTCTTC. Its protein is CASRLGLAGIREQFF.

This clonotype was observed at least ten times. The V gene is TRBV4-1, the J gene TRBJ1-5; 9 nucleotides line up with TRBD1. Germline loops: CDR1 MGHRA, CDR2 YSYEKL. The CDR3 is made up of 15 amino acids. V lost 2 bases, J lost 7 bases, and 6 bases stayed unmatched. The CDR3 region has the DNA TGCGCCAGCAGCCAATCGCACAGGGGGCGGCAGCCCCAGCATTTT. Protein: CASSQSHRGRQPQHF.

The rearrangement uses TRBV7-2 and TRBJ2-7, with D tentatively TRBD2 (5 bases). From germline, CDR1 is SGHTA and CDR2 FQGNSA. V was clipped by 2 bases and J by 5 bases, with 13 bases between them. The CDR3 extends over 14 amino acids. The chain's CDR3 is CASSLPDEGDEQYF. For the CDR3, the DNA is TGTGCCAGCAGCTTACCCGACGAGGGAGACGAGCAGTACTTC. Looking up the rest from reference TRBV7-2 and TRBJ2-7 gives the full variable domain: GAGVSQSPSNKVTEKGKDVELRCDPISGHTALYWYRQSLGQGLEFLIYFQGNSAPDKSGLPSDRFSAERTGGSVSTLTIQRTQQEDSAVYLCASSLPDEGDEQYFGPGTRLTVT.

This clonotype has just one count. The chain couples TRBV19 to TRBJ1-5; D might be TRBD1 (5 bases). This CDR3 has 12 amino acids. Germline V gene sequence: CDR1 LNHDA, CDR2 SQIVND (reference sequence). Trimming stripped 9 bases from V and 4 bases from J, with 10 bases between. The CDR3 loop reads CASTQGNQPQHF. The CDR3 region has the DNA TGTGCCAGCACCCAGGGTAATCAGCCCCAGCATTTT. The complete variable domain, with remaining parts taken from reference TRBV19 and TRBJ1-5, reads DGGITQSPKYLFRKEGQNVTLSCEQNLNHDAMYWYRQDPGQGLRLIYYSQIVNDFQKGDIAEGYSVSREKKESFPLTVTSAQKNPTAFYLCASTQGNQPQHFGDGTRLSIL.

The chain couples TRBV2 to TRBJ2-2; possibly TRBD1 or TRBD2 for D (6 bases each). CDR3 size: 15 residues. Germline values: CDR1 SNHLY, CDR2 FYNNEI. Trimming pared 3 bases from V and 5 bases from J, leaving 13 bases between. Here the CDR3 DNA reads TGTGCCAGCAGTGAGGACAGTGGGAGGACCGGGGAGCTGTTTTTT. The encoded protein is CASSEDSGRTGELFF. Full variable domain (remainder filled in from reference TRBV2 and TRBJ2-2): EPEVTQTPSHQVTQMGQEVILRCVPISNHLYFYWYRQILGQKVEFLVSFYNNEISEKSEIFDDQFSVERPDGSNFTLKIRSTKLEDSAMYFCASSEDSGRTGELFFGEGSRLTVL.

Ten or more counts support this clonotype. The rearrangement uses TRBV10-3 and TRBJ2-7; 12 bases match TRBD2. CDR3 size: 13 residues. V dropped 10 bases and J dropped 1; count of bases not matched to a gene: 2. Germline CDR1 ENHRY, CDR2 SYGVKD. The CDR3 region is CATGLAGSYEQYF. DNA for the CDR3: TGTGCCACCGGACTAGCGGGATCCTACGAGCAGTACTTC.

This clonotype was counted between two and nine times. The V gene is TRBV18, the J gene TRBJ1-2; no firm D call. The CDR3 totals 14 residues. V was shortened by 3 bases and J by 6 bases, with 14 bases between the two germline ends. From germline, CDR1 is KGHSH and CDR2 LQKENI. The chain's CDR3 is CASSPFGAAHGYTF. CDR3 bases: TGTGCCAGCTCACCCTTTGGTGCGGCACATGGCTACACCTTC.

This clonotype has just a few counts. The genes are TRBV29-1 and TRBJ1-1, with no clear D. V was shortened by 3 bases and J by 0 bases, with 11 bases between the two germline ends. Germline V gene sequence: CDR1 SQVTM, CDR2 ANQGSEA. The CDR3 has 14 residues. CDR3: CSVDDDIMNTEAFF. The CDR3 coding sequence is TGCAGCGTTGATGACGACATAATGAACACTGAAGCTTTCTTT. The full variable domain, in which reference TRBV29-1 and TRBJ1-1 provide the parts outside the CDR3, is SAVISQKPSRDICQRGTSLTIQCQVDSQVTMMFWYRQQPGQSLTLIATANQGSEATYESGFVIDKFPISRPNLTFSTLTVSNMSPEDSSIYLCSVDDDIMNTEAFFGQGTRLTVV.

This clonotype was recorded at least ten times. The V and J genes are TRBV6-1 and TRBJ2-1; 8 positions agree with TRBD1. Germline values: CDR1 MNHNS, CDR2 SASEGT. The ends lost 7 bases at V and 2 bases at J; junction bases unmatched: 7. The CDR3 runs 15 residues. CDR3 coding DNA: TGTGCCAGCATGCTACTACAGGGGGCCTACAATGAGCAGTTCTTC. As protein: CASMLLQGAYNEQFF.

This clonotype was found many times. The chain links TRBV20-1 to TRBJ2-6; no clear D. The CDR3 has 14 residues. Per germline, CDR1 DFQATT and CDR2 SNEGSKA (reference sequence). The V and J ends lost 1 base and 3 bases respectively, with 7 bases between them. The CDR3 DNA reads TGCAGTGCTAGAGGACGAGGTGGGGCCAACGTCCTGACTTTC. It specifies CSARGRGGANVLTF.

This clonotype was seen at least ten times. The V call is TRBV7-2, the J call TRBJ2-5; D gene uncertain. Per germline, CDR1 SGHTA and CDR2 FQGNSA. The CDR3 is 13 residues long. V was cut by 8 bases and J by 0 bases, with 10 bases left in between. The CDR3 nucleotides read TGTGCCAGCCAAGGATCGGACCAAGAGACCCAGTACTTC. Protein sequence: CASQGSDQETQYF.

This chain connects TRBV7-9 to TRBJ2-7; D gene unclear. Germline lookup yields CDR1 SEHNR and CDR2 FQNEAQ (reference sequence). The CDR3 extends over 11 amino acids. Deletions cut 6 bases from V and 3 bases from J, with 6 bases between. The CDR3 spells CASSVHYEQYF. Here the CDR3 DNA reads TGTGCCAGCAGTGTCCACTACGAGCAGTACTTC. Complete variable domain (other parts from reference TRBV7-9 and TRBJ2-7): DTGVSQNPRHKITKRGQNVTFRCDPISEHNRLYWYRQTLGQGPEFLTYFQNEAQLEKSRLLSDRFSAERPKGSFSTLEIQRTEQGDSAMYLCASSVHYEQYFGPGTRLTVT.

This chain uses TRBV2 with TRBJ2-7; D unresolved. This CDR3 spans 14 amino acids. Germline V gene lookup returns CDR1 SNHLY and CDR2 FYNNEI. Trimming removed 1 base from V and 3 bases from J, with 10 bases in between. CDR3 DNA: TGTGCCAGCAGTGAAGGAAGCGTCCTCTACGAGCAGTACTTC. It codes for CASSEGSVLYEQYF.

V is TRBV28 and J is TRBJ1-5, with 9 bases aligning to TRBD1. The CDR3 has 14 amino acids. Germline V lookup: CDR1 MDHEN, CDR2 SYDVKM. Trimming at V came to 6 bases and at J to 6 bases, leaving 6 bases not matched to a gene. The CDR3 here is CASSFGQGSQPQHF. The CDR3 region has the DNA TGTGCCAGCAGCTTCGGACAGGGGAGTCAGCCCCAGCATTTT.

This clonotype has a handful of counts. The chain uses TRBV28 and TRBJ1-2, with a tentative D call TRBD1 (5 bases). Germline loops: CDR1 MDHEN, CDR2 SYDVKM. The CDR3 has 15 amino acids. V was pared by 8 bases and J by 4 bases, with 20 bases between. The CDR3 DNA reads as TGTGCCAGCTCCCGTGCAGGGCGTGGGATCTATGGCTACACCTTC. Its translation: CASSRAGRGIYGYTF.

The J gene is TRBJ1-1, the V gene TRBV7-9; D might be TRBD1 (5 bases). CDR1 SEHNR and CDR2 FQNEAQ come from the germline V gene (reference sequence). V gave up 8 bases and J gave up 1 base, with 14 bases separating them. The CDR3 is made up of 14 amino acids. The CDR3 DNA sequence: TGTGCCAGCTTGAGACAGAGCCCGAACACTGAAGCTTTCTTT. It encodes CASLRQSPNTEAFF.

About this clonotype: This clone may be a read error of a much larger clone one base away. The V gene is TRBV5-4, the J gene TRBJ2-7, with 7 bases matching TRBD2. J was trimmed by 3 bases and V by 2 bases; bases with no gene match: 5. The CDR3 covers 14 residues. Germline CDR1 reads SGHNT; CDR2 reads YYREEE (reference sequence). CDR3 DNA: TGTGCCAGCAGCTTCTGGGGGGGGGACTACGAGCAGTACTTC. Its translation: CASSFWGGDYEQYF.

This chain uses TRBV2 with TRBJ1-2; no reliable D call. V lost 4 bases, J lost 4 bases, and 10 bases lay in between. CDR3 length: 13 residues. Germline V lookup: CDR1 SNHLY, CDR2 FYNNEI. The CDR3 protein is CASSVGLGYGYTF. CDR3 nucleotides: TGTGCCAGCAGTGTCGGACTGGGCTATGGCTACACCTTC.

The rearrangement joins TRBV19 to TRBJ2-1, with 10 bases that match TRBD2. V lost 3 bases to trimming and J lost 3 bases; unmatched junction nucleotides: 2. Germline CDR1 and CDR2: LNHDA and SQIVND (reference sequence). CDR3 length: 15 residues. DNA of the CDR3: TGTGCCAGTAGTATCGGACTAGCGGTCTACAATGAGCAGTTCTTC. It translates to CASSIGLAVYNEQFF.

This clonotype was observed many times. At one end the junction does not follow the germline gene, possibly because of a read error. V usage is TRBV5-1 and J usage is TRBJ2-7; tentatively, D is TRBD1 (7 bases). The CDR3 has 15 residues. Germline V gene sequence: CDR1 SGHRS, CDR2 YFSETQ. In nucleotides, the CDR3 is TGCGCCAGCAGCTCCGGGACTTTATACAGGGACAGTCTGAACTTC. Translated, it gives CASSSGTLYRDSLNF.

The J gene is TRBJ1-6, the V gene TRBV20-1; possible D gene TRBD1, 5 bases. V gave up 6 bases and J gave up 10 bases, with 19 bases separating them. The CDR3 covers 14 residues. The germline gives CDR1 DFQATT, CDR2 SNEGSKA (reference sequence). CDR3 sequence reads: CSAPAGQGGSPLHF. Written as DNA, the CDR3 is TGCAGTGCCCCGGCAGGCCAGGGAGGGTCACCCCTCCACTTT.